The source of this TCR beta chain is a study of post-analysis software for immune sequencing data. Whole-study context: Multiple sclerosis in the patients followed relapsing-remitting, secondary progressive and progressive-relapsing courses. Study results and caveats: Multiple sclerosis was associated with a significant reduction in normalized Chao1 diversity relative to controls. Samples from a shared batch, those prepared together, strongly co-clustered by F measure. In patients, about 5 TRBV segments were more frequent than in controls, with TRBV5-6, TRBV5-1 and TRBV20-1 among them.

TCR beta cDNA libraries included unique molecular identifiers. cDNA molecules numbering around 450,000 came from roughly 1 to 10 million T cells. MiXCR was run by TCRdb on the PCR reads, yielding one entry per CDR3 protein. In the table there are hundreds of thousands of distinct CDR3 sequences, 25% to 30% of which are singletons. CDR1 is SGHNT, CDR2 YYREEE, per germline (reference sequence). The germline V and J ends were trimmed by 3 bases and 5 bases, with 14 bases remaining between them. The CDR3 covers 14 residues. This clonotype was counted between two and nine times. Antigen specificity is unknown.

The sample was blood. The chain links TRBV5-4 to TRBJ2-5; D ambiguous. The sequence was collected from a girl under 18 with multiple sclerosis. This chain's CDR3 is CASSSSAFLETQYF. In nucleotides, the CDR3 is TGTGCCAGCAGCTCAAGCGCGTTTCTGGAGACCCAGTACTTC.